Listed below are T cell receptor beta chains from one sample, sequenced in a study of blood T cell repertoires in COVID-19. Clones were read by immunoSEQ multiplex PCR, and TCRdb kept only the in-frame ones, dropping some. The table shows 130,000 to 150,000 clones, with roughly 90% occurring only once. Material: PBMCs or T cells enriched from blood (not recorded which). The receptors originated from a woman aged 40 to 55 who had been exposed to COVID-19. CDR3s include the opening cysteine and the closing phenylalanine or tryptophan. The D gene is left open where the match is weak. Clone size is given for some rows only: seen once, a few or many times, or a class if the clone is expanded.

cdr3_nt	cdr3_aa	d_call	clone_size	v_call	j_call
TGCAGCGTTGTAACCACAGGGGGAACTGAAGCTTTCTTT	CSVVTTGGTEAFF	TRBD1	-	TRBV29-1	TRBJ1-1
TGTGCCAGCAGTCAAGGGACAGGGTGGGATGAGCAGTTCTTC	CASSQGTGWDEQFF	TRBD1	-	TRBV25-1	TRBJ2-1
TGTGCCAGCAGCCAAGAAGCGGGAATGGGCGGCTACACCTTC	CASSQEAGMGGYTF	-	-	TRBV3-1/TRBV3-2	TRBJ1-2
TGTGCCAGCAGCTTGGCGGGACAGCTAAACACTGAAGCTTTCTTT	CASSLAGQLNTEAFF	TRBD1	few	TRBV5-4	TRBJ1-1
TGTGCCAGCAGTGACAGGGAATTCACAGATACGCAGTATTTT	CASSDREFTDTQYF	-	-	TRBV2	TRBJ2-3
TGTGCCAGCAGCTTGAGGGATGGCGGGGGGGCAGAAGAGCAGTACTTC	CASSLRDGGGAEEQYF	TRBD2	-	TRBV5-4	TRBJ2-7
TGTGCCAGCAGCTTGATCGGCGGTGACTACAATGAGCAGTTCTTC	CASSLIGGDYNEQFF	-	-	TRBV5-4	TRBJ2-1
TGCGCCAGCAGTAACAGGGGGCAAGGAGATAATTCACCCCTCCACTTT	CASSNRGQGDNSPLHF	TRBD1	-	TRBV10-2	TRBJ1-6
TGTGCCAGCAGTTCGGGACAGGGGCCTGGGGGCTACACCTTC	CASSSGQGPGGYTF	TRBD1	-	TRBV27	TRBJ1-2
TGTGCTAGTGGTTTGACTAGCGGGGTGCGCACAGATACGCAGTATTTT	CASGLTSGVRTDTQYF	TRBD2	-	TRBV12-5	TRBJ2-3
TGCGCCAGCAGCCAAAAAATGGGGGTCATAGCGGGGCCGTTAGTCGGGGAGCTGTTTTTT	CASSQKMGVIAGPLVGELFF	TRBD2	-	TRBV4-1	TRBJ2-2
TGTGCCAGCAGCCAAGATCGGGGAGCTTGGCAGCCCCAGCATTTT	CASSQDRGAWQPQHF	-	-	TRBV3-1/TRBV3-2	TRBJ1-5
TGTGCCAGCAAGGCAGGGGGTTTCGGCACTGAAGCTTTCTTT	CASKAGGFGTEAFF	TRBD1	-	TRBV6-5	TRBJ1-1
TGTGCCAGTAGTATTACCGGTAGCACAGATACGCAGTATTTT	CASSITGSTDTQYF	-	-	TRBV19	TRBJ2-3
TGTGCCAGTAGTATAGTAGGGGCGCGGGGGAATCAGCCCCAGCATTTT	CASSIVGARGNQPQHF	-	-	TRBV19	TRBJ1-5
TGTGCCAGCAGTGAATCTCAGGGCAACATTCAGTACTTC	CASSESQGNIQYF	-	once	TRBV6-1	TRBJ2-4
TGTGCCAGCAGTGACCTGACCTATTTTAGCGGAGATACGCAGTATTTT	CASSDLTYFSGDTQYF	-	once	TRBV6-4	TRBJ2-3
TGCAGCGTTGAAGGCAGGGGAATGAACACTGAAGCTTTCTTT	CSVEGRGMNTEAFF	-	-	TRBV29-1	TRBJ1-1
TGTGCCAGCAGTTCGATAGCGGGAGAATGGGACGAGCAGTACTTC	CASSSIAGEWDEQYF	TRBD2	-	TRBV27	TRBJ2-7
TGTGCCAGCAGAAACGTCCCGGGGAATTCCCACAATGAGCAGTTCTTC	CASRNVPGNSHNEQFF	-	-	TRBV7-9	TRBJ2-1
TGTGCCAGCAGCTTAGTGGGGTTAAGCGGGAGTGGGGACAATGAGCAGTTCTTC	CASSLVGLSGSGDNEQFF	TRBD2	-	TRBV7-2	TRBJ2-1
TGTGCCAGCAGCGTTAGGGGACTAGCCAATGAGCAGTTCTTC	CASSVRGLANEQFF	TRBD2	-	TRBV9	TRBJ2-1
TGTGCCAGTAGGGGACAGGACTCTGGAAACACCATATATTTT	CASRGQDSGNTIYF	TRBD1	-	TRBV19	TRBJ1-3
TGTGCCAGCAGCTTTCAGTCTAGCGGGGGCACAGATACGCAGTATTTT	CASSFQSSGGTDTQYF	TRBD2	-	TRBV7-2	TRBJ2-3
TGCGCCAGCAGCTCGCCGGGACAGTCCTATGGCTACACCTTC	CASSSPGQSYGYTF	TRBD1	once	TRBV5-1	TRBJ1-2
TGTGCCAGCAGTTTTGAGGGCTATGGCTACACCTTC	CASSFEGYGYTF	-	-	TRBV12-3/TRBV12-4	TRBJ1-2
TGTGCCAGCAGTGGGAGTGTTAGGACAGGGAGCTCCTACGAGCAGTACTTC	CASSGSVRTGSSYEQYF	TRBD1	-	TRBV25-1	TRBJ2-7
TGTGCCAGCAGCCGAGGACAGGGTCGAACCGGGGAGCTGTTTTTT	CASSRGQGRTGELFF	TRBD1	few	TRBV14	TRBJ2-2
TGTGCCAGTAGTATTCCAGTCCGCGGGGGTGAAGCTTTCTTT	CASSIPVRGGEAFF	-	-	TRBV19	TRBJ1-1
TGCAGTGCTAGTTCGCAGGGGCCCTCTCTCCACTTT	CSASSQGPSLHF	-	-	TRBV20-1	TRBJ1-6
TGCGCCAGCAGCTTGGTCGAGGGCCTCTCCTACGAGCAGTACTTC	CASSLVEGLSYEQYF	-	-	TRBV5-1	TRBJ2-7
TGTGCCAGCTCAAAAACAGACAGGGACACTGAAGCTTTCTTT	CASSKTDRDTEAFF	TRBD1	-	TRBV18	TRBJ1-1
TGTGCCAGCAGGAGATCGACAGGCGACACTGAAGCTTTCTTT	CASRRSTGDTEAFF	-	-	TRBV27	TRBJ1-1
TGTGCCAGCAGTTACGCGGGAGCAGGAAACACCATATATTTT	CASSYAGAGNTIYF	-	once	TRBV6-5	TRBJ1-3
TGTGCCAGCAGTGAGTACAGGGGCTACGAGCAGTACTTC	CASSEYRGYEQYF	TRBD1	-	TRBV6-4	TRBJ2-7
TGTGCCAGCACTTATAGCGGGAAAACTTACGAGCAGTACTTC	CASTYSGKTYEQYF	TRBD2	-	TRBV6-5	TRBJ2-7
TGTGCCAGCAGAGCGTTGTTCAATCAGCCCCAGCATTTT	CASRALFNQPQHF	-	-	TRBV28	TRBJ1-5
TGTGCCAGCAGCCGACTCAACTCTGGAAACACCATATATTTT	CASSRLNSGNTIYF	-	-	TRBV3-1/TRBV3-2	TRBJ1-3
TGTGCCAGCAGTGCTAGGGATTCCGGGGGAGCCAACACCGGGGAGCTGTTTTTT	CASSARDSGGANTGELFF	-	-	TRBV2	TRBJ2-2
TGTGCCAGCAGCCCGACTAGCGGGGGCTACTACGAGCAGTACTTC	CASSPTSGGYYEQYF	TRBD2	few	TRBV3-1/TRBV3-2	TRBJ2-7
TGTGCCATCAGTGGGAGGGCCCCCTCTGGAAACACCATATATTTT	CAISGRAPSGNTIYF	-	-	TRBV10-3	TRBJ1-3
TGTGCCAGCAGTTCCCGTCGCGCAAGGGAGGATACGCAGTATTTT	CASSSRRAREDTQYF	-	-	TRBV28	TRBJ2-3
TGTGCCAGCTCGGTTTCCTACGAGCAGTACTTC	CASSVSYEQYF	-	-	TRBV7-2	TRBJ2-7
TGTGCCAGCAGTACCCCTTCGGGACAGGGGGAACGAGCTTTCTTT	CASSTPSGQGERAFF	TRBD1	-	TRBV28	TRBJ1-1
TGTGCCAGCAGCTTAGGTCCCGAGTATGGCTACACCTTC	CASSLGPEYGYTF	-	few	TRBV7-2	TRBJ1-2
TGTGCCAGCAGCTTGGTCGGGACAGATCAGCCCCAGCATTTT	CASSLVGTDQPQHF	TRBD1	-	TRBV5-6	TRBJ1-5
TGTGCCAGCAGCATTCAGTACTATAATTCACCCCTCCACTTT	CASSIQYYNSPLHF	-	-	TRBV7-2	TRBJ1-6
TGTGCCAGCAGCTTAGGACAGGGGGCAAGGGGCTACACCTTC	CASSLGQGARGYTF	TRBD1	-	TRBV7-2	TRBJ1-2
TGTGCCAGCAGTTACCTCCCGAAACAGGGGAGCGAGCAGTACTTC	CASSYLPKQGSEQYF	TRBD1	-	TRBV6-5	TRBJ2-7